Listed here are 8 T cell receptor beta chains from one sample, sequenced in a study of radiation and T cells in renal cell carcinoma. Assay: immunoSEQ multiplex PCR; the TCRdb copy retains only in-frame clones and omits some. Among roughly 90,000 clones listed, about 82% were seen once. Described time point: blood 4 weeks post-SBRT, at nephrectomy. Indicated treatment: 15 Gy SBRT to primary tumor, nephrectomy 4 weeks later. The sample consisted of blood, taken from a patient whose treatment included radiotherapy and nephrectomy. Receptors were obtained from a man between 50 and 59 years old with renal cell carcinoma.

This clone was found once. The chain joins TRBV4-1 to TRBJ2-3, with TRBD2 matching 8 bases. The CDR3 consists of 14 residues. J lost 4 bases, V lost 7 bases, and 7 bases had no gene match. Germline CDR1 is MGHRA and CDR2 is YSYEKL. For the CDR3, the DNA is TGCGCCAGCACCCGGGGGGGGGTCGCAGATACGCAGTATTTT. It specifies CASTRGGVADTQYF.

The rearrangement links TRBV28 to TRBJ1-1; the match to TRBD1 covers 7 bases. CDR1 and CDR2 (germline): MDHEN, SYDVKM. Trimming at V came to 6 bases and at J to 1 base, leaving 8 bases not matched to a gene. This CDR3 comprises 15 residues. Written as DNA, the CDR3 is TGTGCCAGCAGCCTAAGGACAGGAGGGAACACTGAAGCTTTCTTT. This sequence encodes CASSLRTGGNTEAFF.

This clone was found many times. The junction shows a germline mismatch at one end, possibly a read error. The CDR3 bases are TGTGCTAGCAGCTTAGGGGAGGACCCCCAAGAGACCCAGTACTTC. Translating it yields CASSLGEDPQETQYF. The V call is TRBV7-7, the J call TRBJ2-5; a weak D match, TRBD2 (6 bases). CDR1 is SSHAT and CDR2 is FNYEAQ in the germline V gene (reference sequence). This CDR3 comprises 15 residues.

The V and J genes are TRBV5-1 and TRBJ2-3, with 7 bases aligning to TRBD2. Germline loops: CDR1 SGHRS, CDR2 YFSETQ. The CDR3 length is 12 residues. After removal of 4 bases from V and 4 bases from J, the junction contained 0 bases not matched to a gene. The CDR3 coding sequence is TGCGCCAGCAGCGCGGGAGCAGATACGCAGTATTTT. Translating gives CASSAGADTQYF.

The chain couples TRBV4-1 to TRBJ2-1, with 10 bases matching TRBD2. V shed 3 bases, J shed 2 bases, and the junction held 16 bases outside the gene matches. Germline CDR1 is MGHRA and CDR2 is YSYEKL. This CDR3 contains 20 residues. DNA for the CDR3: TGCGCCAGCAGCCACCCAACGGGCCAACCTAGCGGGGGAACCTACAATGAGCAGTTCTTC. Protein sequence: CASSHPTGQPSGGTYNEQFF.

This sequence joins TRBV6-5 and TRBJ2-5, with a weak D call TRBD1 (6 bases). Looked up from germline, CDR1 is MNHEY and CDR2 is SVGAGI. This CDR3 contains 14 residues. Trimming left V 6 bases short and J 4 bases short, with 15 bases between. In DNA form, the CDR3 reads TGTGCCAGCAGGGACAGCGTTGCAGGAGAGACCCAGTACTTC. Its translation: CASRDSVAGETQYF.

The J gene is TRBJ2-3, the V gene TRBV6-5, with TRBD2 matching 7 bases. The CDR3 has 14 amino acids. V lost 0 bases and J lost 3; bases outside the gene matches: 0. The germline V gene has CDR1 MNHEY and CDR2 SVGAGI. The CDR3 loop is CASSYSAGTDTQYF. For the CDR3, the DNA is TGTGCCAGCAGTTACTCAGCGGGAACAGATACGCAGTATTTT.

The genes are TRBV7-9 and TRBJ1-2; D is perhaps TRBD1 (6 bases). The germline V gene encodes CDR1 SEHNR and CDR2 FQNEAQ (reference sequence). The germline V and J ends were trimmed by 3 bases and 5 bases, with 13 bases remaining between them. This CDR3 is 14 amino acids long. The CDR3 reads CASSFSRGPYGYTF. CDR3 nucleotides: TGTGCCAGCAGCTTCTCCCGGGGGCCTTATGGCTACACCTTC.